One and the same sample provided the 29 T cell receptor beta chains below, sequenced in a study of blood T cell repertoires in COVID-19. Data came from immunoSEQ multiplex PCR; TCRdb stores just in-frame clones and leaves some out. The top ten clones hold 10% of a sample with about 390,000 clones, more than 75% of them seen once. The specimen sequenced was PBMCs or T cells enriched from blood (not recorded which). These receptors all stem from a woman in her fifties or sixties who had recovered from COVID-19.

This clone was seen a few times. The rearrangement uses TRBV5-6 and TRBJ1-2, with 8 bases aligning to TRBD1. The CDR3 spans 14 residues. Germline lookup yields CDR1 SGHDT and CDR2 YYEEEE. V trimming: 4 bases; J trimming: 8 bases; junction bases outside the gene matches: 10. The CDR3 DNA sequence: TGTGCCAGCAGCCAAGGACAGGGTGTTTTCGGCTACACCTTC. Translation gives CASSQGQGVFGYTF. Using reference TRBV5-6 and TRBJ1-2 for the parts outside the CDR3, the full variable domain is DAGVTQSPTHLIKTRGQQVTLRCSPKSGHDTVSWYQQALGQGPQFIFQYYEEEERQRGNFPDRFSGHQFPNYSSELNVNALLLGDSALYLCASSQGQGVFGYTFGSGTRLTVV.

V is TRBV29-1 and J is TRBJ1-2, with D perhaps matching TRBD1 (6 bases). V lost 6 bases and J lost 5, with 13 bases in between. CDR1 is SQVTM and CDR2 is ANQGSEA in the germline V gene. CDR3 length: 12 amino acids. The CDR3 loop is CSVQGIRYGYTF. DNA of the CDR3: TGCAGCGTACAGGGCATCCGGTATGGCTACACCTTC.

The chain links TRBV20-1 to TRBJ2-2, with a possible D match to TRBD1 (5 bases). The length of the CDR3 is 14 residues. Germline V CDR1 and CDR2: DFQATT, SNEGSKA (reference sequence). Trimming stripped 3 bases from V and 5 bases from J, with 13 bases between. CDR3 coding DNA: TGCAGTGCTAGTCAGGGTTTAGGTACCGGGGAGCTGTTTTTT. The encoded protein is CSASQGLGTGELFF.

The rearrangement joins TRBV27 to TRBJ1-1; weak D call: TRBD1 (5 bases). The germline V and J ends were trimmed by 2 bases and 4 bases, with 14 bases remaining between them. The CDR3 runs to 15 residues. Germline V gene sequence: CDR1 MNHEY, CDR2 SMNVEV (reference sequence). The CDR3 bases are TGTGCCAGCAGTTTAATTGGCCGAAGGGGCACTGAAGCTTTCTTT. It yields the protein CASSLIGRRGTEAFF.

This chain joins TRBV9 and TRBJ2-7, with TRBD2 matching over 8 bases. With 8 bases clipped from V and 3 bases from J, the junction kept 10 bases outside the gene matches. The CDR3 is 14 amino acids. The V gene's germline CDR1 is SGDLS and CDR2 YYNGEE. The CDR3 reads CASNPSGGDYEQYF. The CDR3, as DNA: TGTGCCAGTAACCCCAGCGGGGGCGACTACGAGCAGTACTTC. Drawing the rest from reference TRBV9 and TRBJ2-7, the complete variable domain is DSGVTQTPKHLITATGQRVTLRCSPRSGDLSVYWYQQSLDQGLQFLIQYYNGEERAKGNILERFSAQQFPDLHSELNLSSLELGDSALYFCASNPSGGDYEQYFGPGTRLTVT.

The chain is built from TRBV27 and TRBJ2-7; 14 nucleotides match TRBD2. V was clipped by 3 bases and J by 4 bases; unmatched bases: 5. The germline V gene has CDR1 MNHEY and CDR2 SMNVEV (reference sequence). The CDR3 contains 16 residues. CDR3 protein: CASSFGTSGGGYEQYF. DNA for the CDR3: TGTGCCAGCAGTTTCGGGACTAGCGGGGGTGGGTACGAGCAGTACTTC.

The V gene is TRBV30, the J gene TRBJ2-6; the D gene is possibly TRBD2 (6 bases). This CDR3 has 16 residues. Germline V gene data show CDR1 as GTSNPN and CDR2 as SVGIG (reference sequence). Trimming removed 1 base at V and 0 bases at J, with 10 bases between. Here the CDR3 DNA reads TGTGCCTGGAGTGGCGGGACGGCCTCTGGGGCCAACGTCCTGACTTTC. Translation gives CAWSGGTASGANVLTF.

This chain joins TRBV7-8 and TRBJ1-3, with D possibly being TRBD1 (5 bases). The CDR3 consists of 16 residues. Germline CDR1 reads SGHVS; CDR2 reads FQNEAQ. The V end lost 0 bases, the J end lost 2 bases, and 11 bases lay between the germline ends. This CDR3 is CASSLALSGTGNTIYF. The CDR3 DNA sequence: TGTGCCAGCAGCTTAGCGCTGTCAGGGACTGGAAACACCATATATTTT. Together with reference TRBV7-8 and TRBJ1-3, the CDR3 gives the full variable domain: GAGVSQSPRYKVAKRGQDVALRCDPISGHVSLFWYQQALGQGPEFLTYFQNEAQLDKSGLPSDRFFAERPEGSVSTLKIQRTQQEDSAVYLCASSLALSGTGNTIYFGEGSWLTVV.

The J gene is TRBJ1-1, the V gene TRBV19; tentative D call: TRBD1 (5 bases). The V end lost 2 bases, the J end lost 7 bases, and 20 bases lay between the germline ends. From germline, CDR1 is LNHDA and CDR2 SQIVND (reference sequence). This CDR3 is 16 amino acids long. This CDR3 is CASSITQGRLSREAFF. CDR3 DNA: TGTGCCAGTAGTATAACCCAGGGCCGATTATCACGTGAAGCTTTCTTT.

This chain connects TRBV28 to TRBJ1-5; TRBD1 matches 10 bases. Germline assignment: CDR1 MDHEN and CDR2 SYDVKM. The CDR3 extends over 16 amino acids. V lost 3 bases, J lost 6 bases, and 8 bases stayed unmatched. The CDR3 sequence: CASSLTGGATVQPQHF. The CDR3 DNA follows: TGTGCCAGCAGTTTGACAGGGGGCGCGACGGTTCAGCCCCAGCATTTT. Complete variable domain (other parts from reference TRBV28 and TRBJ1-5): DVKVTQSSRYLVKRTGEKVFLECVQDMDHENMFWYRQDPGLGLRLIYFSYDVKMKEKGDIPEGYSVSREKKERFSLILESASTNQTSMYLCASSLTGGATVQPQHFGDGTRLSIL.

This chain connects TRBV28 to TRBJ2-1; TRBD1 might be the D (6 bases). Trimming stripped 5 bases from V and 3 bases from J, with 11 bases between. The germline V gene has CDR1 MDHEN and CDR2 SYDVKM. This CDR3 spans 14 amino acids. The CDR3 region is CASSPRGIYNEQFF. The CDR3 DNA follows: TGTGCCAGCAGTCCCAGGGGAATCTACAATGAGCAGTTCTTC.

V gene TRBV6-5 combines with J gene TRBJ2-3; D is unclear. The CDR3 extends over 13 amino acids. Germline-derived CDR1 and CDR2 are MNHEY and SVGAGI. Trimming stripped 4 bases from V and 2 bases from J, with 7 bases between. The CDR3 spells CASSSPLTDTQYF. The DNA of the CDR3 is TGTGCCAGCAGTTCTCCTCTCACAGATACGCAGTATTTT.

The genes are TRBV5-6 and TRBJ1-5, with a possible D match to TRBD1 (6 bases). Germline CDR1 reads SGHDT; CDR2 reads YYEEEE. The CDR3 has 17 residues. Trimming removed 0 bases at V and 0 bases at J, with 13 bases between. CDR3 region: CASSLGLQGHSNQPQHF. CDR3 bases: TGTGCCAGCAGCTTGGGGTTACAGGGACATAGCAATCAGCCCCAGCATTTT. The full variable domain, completed using reference TRBV5-6 and TRBJ1-5, is DAGVTQSPTHLIKTRGQQVTLRCSPKSGHDTVSWYQQALGQGPQFIFQYYEEEERQRGNFPDRFSGHQFPNYSSELNVNALLLGDSALYLCASSLGLQGHSNQPQHFGDGTRLSIL.

This chain uses TRBV19 with TRBJ1-4; a possible D gene is TRBD1 (5 bases). V shed 7 bases and J shed 6 bases, with 12 bases lying between them. The germline V gene has CDR1 LNHDA and CDR2 SQIVND (reference sequence). CDR3 size: 13 residues. CDR3 sequence reads: CASTGGSDEKLFF. CDR3 bases: TGTGCCAGTACGGGGGGTTCGGATGAAAAACTGTTTTTT.

CDR3 sequence reads: CASSAGANPAQETQYF. In nucleotides, the CDR3 is TGTGCCAGCAGCGCGGGGGCGAATCCCGCTCAAGAGACCCAGTACTTC. The chain joins TRBV5-4 to TRBJ2-5; tentative D call: TRBD2 (7 bases). This CDR3 is built from 16 residues. Germline V lookup: CDR1 SGHNT, CDR2 YYREEE (reference sequence). Trimming took off 4 bases at V and 2 bases at J, with 18 bases between the two ends. The full variable domain, with the rest looked up from reference TRBV5-4 and TRBJ2-5, is ETGVTQSPTHLIKTRGQQVTLRCSSQSGHNTVSWYQQALGQGPQFIFQYYREEENGRGNFPPRFSGLQFPNYSSELNVNALELDDSALYLCASSAGANPAQETQYFGPGTRLLVL.

The chain uses TRBV5-1 and TRBJ1-6, with D unclear. Between the trimmed V and J ends, which lost 0 bases and 0 bases, there was a span of 10 bases. This CDR3 has 17 amino acids. The germline gives CDR1 SGHRS, CDR2 YFSETQ. The CDR3 loop reads CASSLGPGNSYNSPLHF. The CDR3 DNA is TGCGCCAGCAGCTTGGGGCCTGGCAACTCCTATAATTCACCCCTCCACTTT. The full variable domain, its missing parts supplied by reference TRBV5-1 and TRBJ1-6, is KAGVTQTPRYLIKTRGQQVTLSCSPISGHRSVSWYQQTPGQGLQFLFEYFSETQRNKGNFPGRFSGRQFSNSRSEMNVSTLELGDSALYLCASSLGPGNSYNSPLHFGNGTRLTVT.

A word on this clone: Relative to the germline gene, one junction end is altered; a read error may explain this. The CDR3 bases are TGTGCCAGCTCACCAGGGACAGGGAGTATTTACGAGGTTTTT. Protein product: CASSPGTGSIYEVF. The chain carries TRBV18 and TRBJ1-4; TRBD1 matches 9 bases. Germline V lookup: CDR1 KGHSH, CDR2 LQKENI. The CDR3 has 14 amino acids.

The chain is built from TRBV28 and TRBJ1-1, with TRBD1 matching 7 bases. CDR1 is MDHEN, CDR2 SYDVKM, per germline. The junction had 19 bases not matched to a gene; V was cut back by 3 bases and J by 0 bases. This CDR3 has 20 amino acids. This CDR3 reads CASSFSTDQGVNGLNTEAFF. CDR3 DNA sequence: TGTGCCAGCAGTTTCTCGACCGATCAGGGGGTTAACGGGTTGAACACTGAAGCTTTCTTT.

The chain links TRBV7-3 to TRBJ1-6; TRBD1 aligns across 9 bases. The J segment lost 7 bases and the V segment lost 5 bases, leaving 6 bases of the junction unmatched. This CDR3 has 15 residues. CDR1 SGHTA and CDR2 FQGTGA come from the germline V gene. The DNA of the CDR3 is TGTGCCAGCAGCCGAGGGACAGGGTTGAATTCACCCCTCCACTTT. It translates to CASSRGTGLNSPLHF.

The chain carries TRBV13 and TRBJ1-6; the match to TRBD1 covers 10 bases. With V trimmed by 5 bases and J by 7 bases, 2 bases remained unmatched. This CDR3 comprises 14 residues. Germline CDR1 and CDR2: PRHDT and FYEKMQ (reference sequence). The CDR3: CASSQGQGNSPLHF. The CDR3 nucleotides are TGTGCCAGCAGCCAGGGACAGGGGAATTCACCCCTCCACTTT. Drawing the rest from reference TRBV13 and TRBJ1-6, the complete variable domain is AAGVIQSPRHLIKEKRETATLKCYPIPRHDTVYWYQQGPGQDPQFLISFYEKMQSDKGSIPDRFSAQQFSDYHSELNMSSLELGDSALYFCASSQGQGNSPLHFGNGTRLTVT.

This chain connects TRBV28 to TRBJ1-5, with no clear D. The CDR3 consists of 12 residues. Germline loops: CDR1 MDHEN, CDR2 SYDVKM. Trimming shortened V by 8 bases and J by 2 bases, and 7 bases separated the two germline ends. CDR3 sequence reads: CASVFGNQPQHF. CDR3 nucleotide sequence: TGTGCCAGCGTTTTCGGCAATCAGCCCCAGCATTTT.

V and J are TRBV5-1 and TRBJ2-2, with 7 bases fitting TRBD2. Germline values: CDR1 SGHRS, CDR2 YFSETQ. V lost 5 bases to trimming and J lost 2 bases; unmatched junction nucleotides: 6. This CDR3 region has 15 residues. The CDR3 coding sequence is TGCGCCAGCAGGGTTCTAGCGGAAAACACCGGGGAGCTGTTTTTT. It codes for CASRVLAENTGELFF. The full variable domain, with the rest looked up from reference TRBV5-1 and TRBJ2-2, is KAGVTQTPRYLIKTRGQQVTLSCSPISGHRSVSWYQQTPGQGLQFLFEYFSETQRNKGNFPGRFSGRQFSNSRSEMNVSTLELGDSALYLCASRVLAENTGELFFGEGSRLTVL.

The rearrangement uses TRBV7-9 and TRBJ1-2, with unresolved D. CDR1 and CDR2 (germline): SEHNR, FQNEAQ (reference sequence). This CDR3 is 17 amino acids long. The V end lost 1 base, the J end lost 7 bases, and 22 bases lay between the germline ends. CDR3 sequence (DNA): TGTGCCAGCAGCTTAGGTGCGGGAACGCCTTCGCTTTTTGGCTACACCTTC. The encoded protein is CASSLGAGTPSLFGYTF.

This rearrangement joins TRBV4-1 to TRBJ2-3; D gene uncertain. The germline gives CDR1 MGHRA, CDR2 YSYEKL. V lost 1 base, J lost 5 bases, and 7 bases lay in between. The CDR3 sequence is 13 residues long. The chain's CDR3 is CASSQGGLDTQYF. CDR3 sequence (DNA): TGCGCCAGCAGCCAAGGTGGCTTAGATACGCAGTATTTT.

This chain uses TRBV3-1 (or the pseudogene TRBV3-2) with TRBJ1-1; tentatively, D is TRBD1 (5 bases). The ends were cut back, 3 bases at V and 5 bases at J, with 19 bases in the middle. The CDR3 is 16 residues long. Germline CDR1 and CDR2: LGHDT and YNNKEL (reference sequence). CDR3 region: CASSHGRVVLGTEAFF. CDR3 in DNA: TGTGCCAGCAGCCACGGCAGGGTCGTACTGGGAACTGAAGCTTTCTTT.

This chain uses TRBV12-3 or TRBV12-4 with TRBJ1-5, with a weak D call TRBD1 (6 bases). The germline V and J ends were trimmed by 6 bases and 7 bases, with 13 bases remaining between them. The CDR3 extends over 13 amino acids. CDR3 sequence (DNA): TGTGCCAGCAGGGTGGCAGGGGCACAGCCCCAGCATTTT. This translates into CASRVAGAQPQHF.

This clone was recorded a few times. The J gene is TRBJ1-1, the V gene TRBV3-1 (or the pseudogene TRBV3-2), with D perhaps TRBD1 (5 bases). The V end was cut by 3 bases, the J end by 5 bases, with 25 bases between. Per germline, CDR1 LGHDT and CDR2 YNNKEL (reference sequence). This CDR3 region has 18 residues. The CDR3 DNA is TGTGCCAGCAGCCATCCCCGGGGGAGGGGCAGGGAGAAGACTGAAGCTTTCTTT. Translation gives CASSHPRGRGREKTEAFF.

The rearrangement links TRBV6-1 to TRBJ1-1, with D unresolved. V lost 2 bases, J lost 5 bases, and 15 bases lay in between. The CDR3 covers 15 residues. CDR1 MNHNS and CDR2 SASEGT come from the germline V gene. For the CDR3, the DNA is TGTGCCAGCAGTGAATATGTCCGATCGGGGACTGAAGCTTTCTTT. This gives the protein CASSEYVRSGTEAFF.

The chain links TRBV7-2 to TRBJ1-5, with TRBD1 identical over 7 bases. Germline CDR1 and CDR2: SGHTA and FQGNSA. The J segment lost 7 bases and the V segment lost 4 bases, leaving 4 bases of the junction unmatched. The CDR3 is made up of 13 amino acids. This chain's CDR3 is CASSSTQGQPQHF. In nucleotides, the CDR3 is TGTGCCAGCAGCTCAACACAGGGGCAGCCCCAGCATTTT. Drawing the rest from reference TRBV7-2 and TRBJ1-5, the complete variable domain is GAGVSQSPSNKVTEKGKDVELRCDPISGHTALYWYRQSLGQGLEFLIYFQGNSAPDKSGLPSDRFSAERTGGSVSTLTIQRTQQEDSAVYLCASSSTQGQPQHFGDGTRLSIL.